These T cell receptor beta chains were read from a single sample in a study of T cells in Graves' hyperthyroidism and ophthalmopathy. MiXCR, run by TCRdb on the multiplex PCR reads, gives a single entry per CDR3 protein. The table records some 350,000 distinct CDR3 sequences, roughly 13% of them present only once. Sequenced input: blood. The source of these receptors is a woman in her forties with Graves' ophthalmopathy. Both conserved end residues are part of each CDR3. D genes are given only for firm matches. Size is stated for part of the rows, as once, few or many counts, or as a class when the clone is expanded.

clone size: many
J gene: TRBJ1-3
D gene: TRBD1
V gene: TRBV7-9
CDR3 DNA: TGTGCCAGCAGACGACCGACAGGGGGGATAGACACCATATATTTT
CDR3 protein: CASRRPTGGIDTIYF

clone size: few
J gene: TRBJ2-3
D gene: -
V gene: TRBV20-1
CDR3 DNA: TGCAGCCCCTTTAGCTCGGCGGATACGCAGTATTTT
CDR3 protein: CSPFSSADTQYF

clone size: many
J gene: TRBJ2-1
D gene: -
V gene: TRBV6-2/TRBV6-3
CDR3 DNA: TGTGCCAGCAGTTACCCCGCTCCCAACTCCTACAATGAGCAGTTCTTC
CDR3 protein: CASSYPAPNSYNEQFF

clone size: many
J gene: TRBJ2-1
D gene: TRBD2
V gene: TRBV12-5
CDR3 DNA: TGTGCTAGTGGTTTGCCCCGAGCGGGGGGCTTCCTTAACAATGAGCAGTTCTTC
CDR3 protein: CASGLPRAGGFLNNEQFF

clone size: many
J gene: TRBJ1-2
D gene: -
V gene: TRBV11-2
CDR3 DNA: TGTGCCAGCAGCTTAGAGGGGGGGTTAGATGGCTACACCTTC
CDR3 protein: CASSLEGGLDGYTF

clone size: many
J gene: TRBJ2-7
D gene: -
V gene: TRBV2
CDR3 DNA: TGTGCCAGCAGTGAAGTTAGCGGGACAGGAAGCTCCTACGAGCAGTACTTC
CDR3 protein: CASSEVSGTGSSYEQYF

clone size: -
J gene: TRBJ2-1
D gene: TRBD2
V gene: TRBV4-1
CDR3 DNA: TGCGCCAGCAGCCAAATCCACGCTAGCGGGAGACCGTATGAGCAGTTCTTC
CDR3 protein: CASSQIHASGRPYEQFF

clone size: many
J gene: TRBJ2-7
D gene: -
V gene: TRBV25-1
CDR3 DNA: TGTGCCAGCAGAGTTGGGTCCAGGGTCGAGCAGTACTTC
CDR3 protein: CASRVGSRVEQYF

clone size: many
J gene: TRBJ2-3
D gene: -
V gene: TRBV12-3/TRBV12-4
CDR3 DNA: TGTGCCAGCAGTTTATCAACGGCGGGGTTCACAGATACGCAGTATTTT
CDR3 protein: CASSLSTAGFTDTQYF

clone size: many
J gene: TRBJ1-2
D gene: TRBD1
V gene: TRBV29-1
CDR3 DNA: TGCAGCGTTGACCGGCAGGGGGGAAGTGGCTACACCTTC
CDR3 protein: CSVDRQGGSGYTF

clone size: -
J gene: TRBJ1-6
D gene: -
V gene: TRBV19
CDR3 DNA: TGTGCCACCTCCGGGGATAACCGGTTCCCCCTCCACTTT
CDR3 protein: CATSGDNRFPLHF

clone size: many
J gene: TRBJ2-7
D gene: -
V gene: TRBV14
CDR3 DNA: TGTGCCAGCAGCCAGGGAGAGATTGGGACACTCTCCTACGAGCAGTACTTC
CDR3 protein: CASSQGEIGTLSYEQYF

clone size: many
J gene: TRBJ2-1
D gene: -
V gene: TRBV25-1
CDR3 DNA: TGTGCCAGCCAGACGCAACACCCGGGACGGACCTACAATGAGCAGTTCTTC
CDR3 protein: CASQTQHPGRTYNEQFF

clone size: many
J gene: TRBJ2-2
D gene: TRBD2
V gene: TRBV6-1
CDR3 DNA: TGTGCCAGCAGCCGGGGGGGCGCGGGCGGGGAGCTGTTTTTT
CDR3 protein: CASSRGGAGGELFF

clone size: many
J gene: TRBJ2-2
D gene: TRBD1
V gene: TRBV19
CDR3 DNA: TGTGCCAGTAGTCCCCTGACAGGGGGGGAAACCGGGGAGCTGTTTTTT
CDR3 protein: CASSPLTGGETGELFF

clone size: many
J gene: TRBJ2-1
D gene: TRBD1
V gene: TRBV11-1
CDR3 DNA: TGTGCCAGCAGCTTAGCTGAGACCCCCGGGACAGGGGGCTATGAGCAGTTCTTC
CDR3 protein: CASSLAETPGTGGYEQFF

clone size: few
J gene: TRBJ2-1
D gene: -
V gene: TRBV6-1
CDR3 DNA: TGTGCCAGCCTCCCGGCGGGTAACAATGAGCAGTTCTTC
CDR3 protein: CASLPAGNNEQFF

clone size: many
J gene: TRBJ1-2
D gene: -
V gene: TRBV10-3
CDR3 DNA: TGTGCCATCAGCCGGGACGGCCCTAACTATGGCTACACCTTC
CDR3 protein: CAISRDGPNYGYTF

clone size: many
J gene: TRBJ1-1
D gene: -
V gene: TRBV7-2
CDR3 DNA: TGTGCCAGCAGCTTAGTCTTTCGGAACACTGAAGCTTTCTTT
CDR3 protein: CASSLVFRNTEAFF

clone size: many
J gene: TRBJ2-3
D gene: -
V gene: TRBV20-1
CDR3 DNA: TGCAGTGCTAGCCCCCTGGCGGGTACCAGAGATACGCAGTATTTT
CDR3 protein: CSASPLAGTRDTQYF

clone size: many
J gene: TRBJ2-1
D gene: -
V gene: TRBV12-3/TRBV12-4
CDR3 DNA: TGTGCCAGCAGTGTTTACAATGAGCAGTTCTTC
CDR3 protein: CASSVYNEQFF

clone size: -
J gene: TRBJ2-1
D gene: -
V gene: TRBV4-1
CDR3 DNA: TGCGCCAGCAGCCGAGGTAGAGTCCCGATAGAGGGCCATGAGCAGTTCTTC
CDR3 protein: CASSRGRVPIEGHEQFF

clone size: -
J gene: TRBJ2-5
D gene: -
V gene: TRBV5-1
CDR3 DNA: TGCGCCAGCAGCCAAGGGAGAACGGGCCTGGGAGAGACCCAGTACTTC
CDR3 protein: CASSQGRTGLGETQYF

clone size: -
J gene: TRBJ2-1
D gene: TRBD2
V gene: TRBV5-5
CDR3 DNA: TGTGCCAGCAGCTTAATTATAGCGGGCCTAAGCTCCTACAATGAGCAGTTCTTC
CDR3 protein: CASSLIIAGLSSYNEQFF

clone size: many
J gene: TRBJ2-1
D gene: -
V gene: TRBV27
CDR3 DNA: TGTGCCAGCAGTCGTCTAGACATTACCCACAATGAGCAGTTCTTC
CDR3 protein: CASSRLDITHNEQFF

clone size: many
J gene: TRBJ1-3
D gene: -
V gene: TRBV7-8
CDR3 DNA: TGTGCCAGCAGCGCCTTAGCCGCAGGGAACTCTGGAAACACCATATATTTT
CDR3 protein: CASSALAAGNSGNTIYF

clone size: many
J gene: TRBJ1-4
D gene: -
V gene: TRBV2
CDR3 DNA: TGTGCCAGCACCCTGAGGACCTTTGAGCCCGGAAAACTGTTTTTT
CDR3 protein: CASTLRTFEPGKLFF

clone size: -
J gene: TRBJ1-2
D gene: -
V gene: TRBV7-9
CDR3 DNA: TGTGCCAGCAGCCGGAGTCGACAGTTTCAAGATGGCTACACCTTC
CDR3 protein: CASSRSRQFQDGYTF

clone size: few
J gene: TRBJ2-4
D gene: -
V gene: TRBV12-3/TRBV12-4
CDR3 DNA: TGTGCCAGCAGAGAACTAGCCAAAAACATTCAGTACTTC
CDR3 protein: CASRELAKNIQYF

clone size: many
J gene: TRBJ1-6
D gene: -
V gene: TRBV27
CDR3 DNA: TGTGCCAGCAGTTTATCTTTAGGACTCAATTCACCCCTCCACTTT
CDR3 protein: CASSLSLGLNSPLHF

clone size: many
J gene: TRBJ1-3
D gene: -
V gene: TRBV7-8
CDR3 DNA: TGTGCCAGCAGCTCATTCGCCAACACCATATATTTT
CDR3 protein: CASSSFANTIYF

clone size: many
J gene: TRBJ2-7
D gene: -
V gene: TRBV12-3/TRBV12-4
CDR3 DNA: TGTGCCAGCAGTCCATTTATGGGTTACGAGCAGTACTTC
CDR3 protein: CASSPFMGYEQYF

clone size: many
J gene: TRBJ1-5
D gene: TRBD1
V gene: TRBV12-3/TRBV12-4
CDR3 DNA: TGTGCCAGCAGTTTGGAGGGGGCGGGCAATCAGCCCCAGCATTTT
CDR3 protein: CASSLEGAGNQPQHF

clone size: many
J gene: TRBJ2-1
D gene: -
V gene: TRBV7-8
CDR3 DNA: TGTGCCAGCAGCGCGGAGGGGGGGATCAATGAGCAGTTCTTC
CDR3 protein: CASSAEGGINEQFF

clone size: -
J gene: TRBJ1-3
D gene: -
V gene: TRBV30
CDR3 DNA: TGTGCCTGGAGAGCAGTGGGGGCTAGTGGAAACACCATATATTTT
CDR3 protein: CAWRAVGASGNTIYF

clone size: few
J gene: TRBJ2-7
D gene: -
V gene: TRBV2
CDR3 DNA: TGTGCCAGCAGTGAGACAGGATTCTCCTACGAGCAGTACTTC
CDR3 protein: CASSETGFSYEQYF

clone size: -
J gene: TRBJ2-3
D gene: TRBD2
V gene: TRBV11-2
CDR3 DNA: TGTGCCAGCTCCGGGGGGGCGGGGGCTAGCACAGATACGCAGTATTTT
CDR3 protein: CASSGGAGASTDTQYF

clone size: many
J gene: TRBJ1-2
D gene: -
V gene: TRBV6-2/TRBV6-3
CDR3 DNA: TGTGCCAGCAGTACCCTACCGTATGGCTACACCTTC
CDR3 protein: CASSTLPYGYTF

clone size: many
J gene: TRBJ2-3
D gene: -
V gene: TRBV12-5
CDR3 DNA: TGTGCTAGTGGTTTGGGGGGGGCAGATACGCAGTATTTT
CDR3 protein: CASGLGGADTQYF

clone size: many
J gene: TRBJ1-4
D gene: -
V gene: TRBV6-1
CDR3 DNA: TGTGCCAGCAGTGAGCCGGGGACCGGAAAACTGTTTTTT
CDR3 protein: CASSEPGTGKLFF

clone size: -
J gene: TRBJ1-1
D gene: TRBD1
V gene: TRBV5-4
CDR3 DNA: TGTGCCAGCAGCCGCTCGGGACAGCAGAACACTGAAGCTTTCTTT
CDR3 protein: CASSRSGQQNTEAFF

clone size: -
J gene: TRBJ2-7
D gene: -
V gene: TRBV9
CDR3 DNA: TGTGCCAGCAGCGTGGGTTGGGGTAGCGGCTACGAGCAGTACTTC
CDR3 protein: CASSVGWGSGYEQYF

clone size: many
J gene: TRBJ2-3
D gene: -
V gene: TRBV6-2/TRBV6-3
CDR3 DNA: TGTGCCAGCGTTAATTTCTACCGGGACCCAGATACGCAGTATTTT
CDR3 protein: CASVNFYRDPDTQYF

clone size: -
J gene: TRBJ1-1
D gene: -
V gene: TRBV27
CDR3 DNA: TGTGCCAGCAGCGCGGGGGGGGGAGGGAACGCTTTCTTT
CDR3 protein: CASSAGGGGNAFF

clone size: many
J gene: TRBJ2-2
D gene: -
V gene: TRBV12-3/TRBV12-4
CDR3 DNA: TGTGCCAGCAGTAAATCCACCGGGGAGCTGTTTTTT
CDR3 protein: CASSKSTGELFF

clone size: many
J gene: TRBJ2-3
D gene: TRBD2
V gene: TRBV27
CDR3 DNA: TGTGCCAGCAGTTTAGGTAGCGGGGGAATGACAGATACGCAGTATTTT
CDR3 protein: CASSLGSGGMTDTQYF

clone size: -
J gene: TRBJ2-2
D gene: -
V gene: TRBV11-2
CDR3 DNA: TGTGCCAGCAGCCCCGGCTTGAACACCGGGGAGCTGTTTTTT
CDR3 protein: CASSPGLNTGELFF

clone size: -
J gene: TRBJ1-6
D gene: TRBD1
V gene: TRBV19
CDR3 DNA: TGTGCCAGCCGGGACAGGGGTTATTCACCCCTCCACTTT
CDR3 protein: CASRDRGYSPLHF

clone size: -
J gene: TRBJ2-7
D gene: TRBD1
V gene: TRBV18
CDR3 DNA: TGTGCCAGCTCAGCCGGGACAGGGGCCACCGAGCAGTACTTC
CDR3 protein: CASSAGTGATEQYF